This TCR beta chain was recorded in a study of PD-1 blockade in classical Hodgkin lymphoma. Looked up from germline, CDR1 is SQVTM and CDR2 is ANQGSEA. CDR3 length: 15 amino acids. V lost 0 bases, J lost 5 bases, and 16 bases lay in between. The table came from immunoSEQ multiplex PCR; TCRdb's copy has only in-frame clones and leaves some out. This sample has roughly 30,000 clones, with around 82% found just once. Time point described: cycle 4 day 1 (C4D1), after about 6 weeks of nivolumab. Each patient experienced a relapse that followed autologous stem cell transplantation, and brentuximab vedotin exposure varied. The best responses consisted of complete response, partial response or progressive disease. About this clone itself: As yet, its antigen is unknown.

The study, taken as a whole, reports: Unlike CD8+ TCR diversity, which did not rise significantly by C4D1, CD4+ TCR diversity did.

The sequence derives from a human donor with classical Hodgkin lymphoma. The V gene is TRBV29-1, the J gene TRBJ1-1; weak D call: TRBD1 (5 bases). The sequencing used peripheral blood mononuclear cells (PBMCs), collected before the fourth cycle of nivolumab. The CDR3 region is CSVEELKTDNTEAFF. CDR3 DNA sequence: TGCAGCGTTGAAGAGCTGAAGACAGATAATACTGAAGCTTTCTTT.